This T cell receptor (beta chain) was recovered during a study of low-dose radiotherapy and immunotherapy resistance in tumors. Turning to the study itself: Each fraction for Cohort 1 was 0.5 Gy, given every 2 weeks, and the total came to 6.5 Gy. Fractions of 1 Gy went to Cohort 2 every two weeks, for 13 Gy over 26 weeks.

Primers used for first-strand cDNA, a TRAV- and TRBV-specific set, covered both alpha and beta chains. TCR amplification ran 15 to 25 PCR cycles using constant-region and V-primer adapter primers. TCRdb re-called the reads with MiXCR, one entry per CDR3 protein. The data contain some 82,000 distinct CDR3 sequences, under 20% of them singletons. Indicated time point: before trial treatment. Donors were treated with nivolumab, ipilimumab, aspirin, and low-dose cyclophosphamide and radiotherapy. This clonotype was counted at least ten times. Trimming pared 5 bases from V and 2 bases from J, leaving 13 bases between. The CDR3 has 14 residues. Germline V gene sequence: CDR1 SEHNR, CDR2 FQNEAQ (reference sequence).

The source was PBMCs, collected before treatment. This receptor was taken from a male donor with prostate cancer. The J gene is TRBJ2-7, the V gene TRBV7-9; the D is unclear. The CDR3, as DNA: TGTGCCAGCAGCCCGGACCGAAACCCCTACGAGCAGTACTTC. It codes for CASSPDRNPYEQYF. The whole variable domain, filled in from reference TRBV7-9 and TRBJ2-7, reads DTGVSQNPRHKITKRGQNVTFRCDPISEHNRLYWYRQTLGQGPEFLTYFQNEAQLEKSRLLSDRFSAERPKGSFSTLEIQRTEQGDSAMYLCASSPDRNPYEQYFGPGTRLTVT.